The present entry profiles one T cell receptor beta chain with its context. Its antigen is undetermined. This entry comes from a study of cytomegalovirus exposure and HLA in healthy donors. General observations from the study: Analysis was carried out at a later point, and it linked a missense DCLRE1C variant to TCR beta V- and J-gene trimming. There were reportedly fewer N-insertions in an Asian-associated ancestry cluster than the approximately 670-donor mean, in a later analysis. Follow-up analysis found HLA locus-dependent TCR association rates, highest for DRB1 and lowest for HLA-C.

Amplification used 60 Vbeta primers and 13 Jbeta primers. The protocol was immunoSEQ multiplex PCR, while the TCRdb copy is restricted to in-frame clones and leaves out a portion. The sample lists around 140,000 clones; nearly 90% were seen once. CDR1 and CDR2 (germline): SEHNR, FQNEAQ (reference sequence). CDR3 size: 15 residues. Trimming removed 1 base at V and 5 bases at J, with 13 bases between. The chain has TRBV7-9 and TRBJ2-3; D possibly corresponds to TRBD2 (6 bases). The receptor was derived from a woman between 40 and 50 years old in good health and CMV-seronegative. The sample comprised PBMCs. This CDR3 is CASSLVGGQGDTQYF. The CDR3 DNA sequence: TGTGCCAGCAGCTTAGTAGGAGGGCAAGGAGATACGCAGTATTTT.